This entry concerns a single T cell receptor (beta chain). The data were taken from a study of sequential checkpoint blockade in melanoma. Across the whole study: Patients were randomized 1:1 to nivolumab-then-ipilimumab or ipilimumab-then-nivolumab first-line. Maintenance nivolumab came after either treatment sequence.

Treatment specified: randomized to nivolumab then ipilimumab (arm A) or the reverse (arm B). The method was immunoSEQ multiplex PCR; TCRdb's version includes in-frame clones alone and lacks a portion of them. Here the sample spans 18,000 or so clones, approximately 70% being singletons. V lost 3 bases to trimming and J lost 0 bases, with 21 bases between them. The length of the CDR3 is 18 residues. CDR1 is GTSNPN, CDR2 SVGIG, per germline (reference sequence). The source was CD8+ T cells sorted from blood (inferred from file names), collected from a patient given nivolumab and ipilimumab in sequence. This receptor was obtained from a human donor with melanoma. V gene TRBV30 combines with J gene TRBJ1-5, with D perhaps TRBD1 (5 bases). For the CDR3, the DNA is TGTGCCTGGAGGAGCCCGGACATCAGGATTTCTAGCAATCAGCCCCAGCATTTT. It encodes CAWRSPDIRISSNQPQHF.